The 14 T cell receptor beta chains listed next were all sequenced from one sample in a study of shared clonotypes between healthy human individuals. Naive-designated CD8 cells lacked CD45RO, were positively enriched for CCR7, and omitted terminally differentiated effector memory CD45RA+ cells. The data were produced by immunoSEQ multiplex PCR, yet TCRdb's version contains in-frame clones alone and is incomplete. This repertoire shows approximately 1.9 million clones, 93% found once; its top ten account for roughly 1.7%. The sequencing sample was made of naive CD8+ T cells from PBMCs. Receptors originate from a man between 18 and 35 years old in good health. Some clones in this sample may be carry-over from other donors' samples.

CDR3 sequence reads: CASSGETGFNEQFF. The CDR3 region has the DNA TGTGCCAGCAGCGGAGAAACAGGGTTCAATGAGCAGTTCTTC. The chain couples TRBV9 to TRBJ2-1, with a tentative D call TRBD1 (6 bases). V was pared by 3 bases and J by 6 bases, with 13 bases between. The CDR3 runs 14 residues. Germline loops: CDR1 SGDLS, CDR2 YYNGEE.

Comments on this clone: Within the sample, other DNA sequences also encode this same CDR3. The CDR3 DNA is TGTGCCAGCAGCGAGGGAGGGGACAGCTCCTACGAGCAGTACTTC. Translating it yields CASSEGGDSSYEQYF. The gene calls are TRBV9 and TRBJ2-7, with D perhaps matching TRBD1 or TRBD2 (7 bases each). V lost 3 bases and J lost 0, with 13 bases in between. The CDR3 totals 15 residues. From germline, CDR1 is SGDLS and CDR2 YYNGEE.

V gene TRBV13 combines with J gene TRBJ2-7; the match to TRBD1 covers 7 bases. From germline, CDR1 is PRHDT and CDR2 FYEKMQ (reference sequence). This CDR3 comprises 16 residues. V lost 5 bases to trimming and J lost 4 bases; unmatched junction nucleotides: 14. CDR3 sequence: CASSPGQGTETYEQYF. CDR3 bases: TGTGCCAGCAGCCCGGGGCAAGGGACAGAAACTTACGAGCAGTACTTC.

J is TRBJ1-5 and V is TRBV6-5; 7 bases agree with TRBD1. Germline lookup yields CDR1 MNHEY and CDR2 SVGAGI. The CDR3 is 15 amino acids. The ends lost 6 bases at V and 5 bases at J; junction bases unmatched: 10. DNA of the CDR3: TGTGCCAGCAGGGGGGTAGGGGGCTCAGATCAGCCCCAGCATTTT. It translates to CASRGVGGSDQPQHF.

V and J are TRBV19 and TRBJ2-7, with D perhaps assigned TRBD1 or TRBD2 (7 bases each). Deletions cut 9 bases from V and 2 bases from J, with 14 bases between. In germline, CDR1 is LNHDA, CDR2 SQIVND (reference sequence). CDR3 length: 13 residues. The CDR3 DNA sequence: TGTGCCAGCGGGGGGACAGCTGCCTACGAGCAGTACTTC. Its translation: CASGGTAAYEQYF.

The rearrangement links TRBV7-9 to TRBJ2-3; D is uncertain. The CDR3 runs 15 residues. The V end was cut by 2 bases, the J end by 7 bases, with 16 bases between. CDR1 is SEHNR and CDR2 is FQNEAQ in the germline V gene (reference sequence). CDR3 nucleotide sequence: TGTGCCAGCAGCTTACCCACCGATTTGTCCCATACGCAGTATTTT. Translation gives CASSLPTDLSHTQYF.

With respect to this clone: Mismatch with germline at one junction end may stem from a read error. The chain recombines TRBV29-1 with TRBJ1-3, with D unclear. The CDR3 contains 15 residues. Germline CDR1 and CDR2: SQVTM and ANQGSEA. CDR3 DNA: TGCAGCGTCGAAGTGTTCAGCCGACCGTCCAACACCATATATTTT. This gives the protein CSVEVFSRPSNTIYF.

The chain employs TRBV9 and TRBJ2-2, with unresolved D. V lost 4 bases and J 0 bases, leaving 19 bases between the germline ends. The CDR3 runs to 18 residues. From germline, CDR1 is SGDLS and CDR2 YYNGEE. CDR3 coding DNA: TGTGCCAGCAGCCCTCAAAAGCCGACCCTTTCGAACACCGGGGAGCTGTTTTTT. Its translation: CASSPQKPTLSNTGELFF.

This clone has a single count. This rearrangement joins TRBV27 to TRBJ2-1; D might be TRBD1 or TRBD2, each matching 5 bases. Trimming took 6 bases from V and 1 from J, leaving 13 bases between them. CDR3 size: 15 residues. CDR1 and CDR2 (germline): MNHEY, SMNVEV (reference sequence). CDR3 DNA: TGTGCCAGCAGCTGGGGAGAGGGGTCCTACAATGAGCAGTTCTTC. Its protein product is CASSWGEGSYNEQFF.

The chain joins TRBV11-2 to TRBJ2-5, with D possibly TRBD1 on 6 matching bases. The CDR3 has 12 residues. Deletions cut 3 bases from V and 9 bases from J, with 11 bases between. Germline V gives CDR1 SGHAT, CDR2 FQNNGV. The CDR3 spells CASSFLAGAQYF. CDR3 bases: TGTGCCAGCAGCTTCCTGGCAGGGGCCCAGTACTTC. Variable domain in full (rest from reference TRBV11-2 and TRBJ2-5): EAGVAQSPRYKIIEKRQSVAFWCNPISGHATLYWYQQILGQGPKLLIQFQNNGVVDDSQLPKDRFSAERLKGVDSTLKIQPAKLEDSAVYLCASSFLAGAQYFGPGTRLLVL.

This clone occurred once. The chain links TRBV29-1 to TRBJ2-7, with D perhaps matching TRBD2 (6 bases). CDR1 and CDR2 (germline): SQVTM, ANQGSEA. Trimming pared 7 bases from V and 1 base from J, leaving 11 bases between. The CDR3 has 12 amino acids. The chain's CDR3 is CSARLGSYEQYF. The CDR3 DNA is TGCAGCGCTAGACTAGGATCCTACGAGCAGTACTTC.

V gene TRBV30 combines with J gene TRBJ2-7; D remains unclear. The V gene's germline CDR1 is GTSNPN and CDR2 SVGIG (reference sequence). CDR3 length: 11 amino acids. V was clipped by 5 bases and J by 4 bases, with 9 bases between them. CDR3 DNA sequence: TGTGCCTGGGGGCACAAATACGAGCAGTACTTC. It is translated as CAWGHKYEQYF. Complete variable domain (other parts from reference TRBV30 and TRBJ2-7): SQTIHQWPATLVQPVGSPLSLECTVEGTSNPNLYWYRQAAGRGLQLLFYSVGIGQISSEVPQNLSASRPQDRQFILSSKKLLLSDSGFYLCAWGHKYEQYFGPGTRLTVT.

This clone was recorded once. This chain connects TRBV29-1 to TRBJ2-3, with 9 bases fitting TRBD2. This CDR3 has 15 residues. Germline trimming cut 1 base from V and 5 bases from J; bases unmatched to any gene: 7. CDR1 is SQVTM and CDR2 is ANQGSEA in the germline V gene. CDR3 sequence reads: CSVEGASGKGDTQYF. The CDR3, as DNA: TGCAGCGTTGAAGGGGCTAGCGGGAAGGGAGATACGCAGTATTTT.

This chain joins TRBV2 and TRBJ2-7; no clear D. The germline gives CDR1 SNHLY, CDR2 FYNNEI. The V gene lost 6 bases and the J gene lost 6 bases, with 12 bases spanning the gap. This CDR3 has 12 residues. CDR3 amino acids: CASRWSASEQYF. DNA of the CDR3: TGTGCCAGCAGATGGTCGGCGAGCGAGCAGTACTTC.